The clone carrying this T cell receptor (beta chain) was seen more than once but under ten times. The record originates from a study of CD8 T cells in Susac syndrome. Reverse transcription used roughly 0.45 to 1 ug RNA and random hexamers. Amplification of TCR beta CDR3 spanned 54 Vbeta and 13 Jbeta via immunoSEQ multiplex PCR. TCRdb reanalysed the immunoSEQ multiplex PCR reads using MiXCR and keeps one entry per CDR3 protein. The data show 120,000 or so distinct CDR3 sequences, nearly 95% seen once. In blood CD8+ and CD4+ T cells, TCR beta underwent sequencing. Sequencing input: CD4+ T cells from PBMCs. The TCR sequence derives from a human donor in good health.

The CDR3: CSVGQGNTEAFF. DNA for the CDR3: TGCAGCGTTGGCCAGGGGAACACTGAAGCTTTCTTT. The J gene is TRBJ1-1, the V gene TRBV29-1, with a tentative D call TRBD1 (5 bases). The V end lost 4 bases, the J end lost 1 base, and 7 bases lay between the germline ends. CDR3 length: 12 residues. Germline assignment: CDR1 SQVTM and CDR2 ANQGSEA. Filled out from reference TRBV29-1 and TRBJ1-1, the complete variable domain reads SAVISQKPSRDICQRGTSLTIQCQVDSQVTMMFWYRQQPGQSLTLIATANQGSEATYESGFVIDKFPISRPNLTFSTLTVSNMSPEDSSIYLCSVGQGNTEAFFGQGTRLTVV.